This record looks at one T cell receptor beta chain sequence and its context. Its antigen is undetermined. This entry is derived from a study of OX40 agonist ivuxolimab in advanced cancers. Study background: Patients were treated with ivuxolimab, an agonistic anti-OX40 (CD134) antibody.

Profiling relied on immunoSEQ multiplex PCR, and the TCRdb table lists in-frame clones only, not all of them. The profile shows more than 100,000 clones, around 87% of them singletons. Per germline, CDR1 LNHDA and CDR2 SQIVND (reference sequence). Trimming took 3 bases from V and 4 from J, leaving 13 bases between them. This CDR3 region has 15 residues. Study results and caveats: Among the lowest peripheral clonal expansion occurred in 0.1-3.0 mg/kg partial responders.

The TCR was taken from an adult with an advanced solid tumor such as melanoma, head and neck, liver or kidney cancer. Sequenced here: CD4+ or CD8+ T cells sorted from blood, sampled in a trial of the OX40 agonist ivuxolimab. V usage is TRBV19 and J usage is TRBJ1-5; TRBD1 is a possible D gene (6 bases). The DNA of the CDR3 is TGTGCCAGTAGTATTCCGCCAGGGGCAAATCAGCCCCAGCATTTT. It is translated as CASSIPPGANQPQHF.